A single sample gave rise to the 26 T cell receptor beta chains below, sequenced in a study of blood T cell repertoires in COVID-19. Libraries were prepared by immunoSEQ multiplex PCR; TCRdb keeps only in-frame clonotypes and omits some of them. The sample lists about 160,000 clones; around 86% were seen once. Source material: peripheral blood. These receptor sequences come from a man between 65 and 85 years old who had recovered from COVID-19.

The chain is built from TRBV7-2 and TRBJ2-7, with D maybe TRBD1 (5 bases). Germline CDR1 reads SGHTA; CDR2 reads FQGNSA. CDR3 length: 13 amino acids. The V end was cut by 6 bases, the J end by 0 bases, with 9 bases between. The DNA for the CDR3 is TGTGCCAGCAGGCCACAGGTCTCCTACGAGCAGTACTTC. Its translation: CASRPQVSYEQYF.

The chain employs TRBV19 and TRBJ2-1; no definite D call. The germline V gene encodes CDR1 LNHDA and CDR2 SQIVND (reference sequence). CDR3 size: 13 residues. V was shortened by 8 bases and J by 4 bases, with 12 bases between the two germline ends. DNA of the CDR3: TGTGCCAGTCAAGCGCCAATTTACAATGAGCAGTTCTTC. Residues: CASQAPIYNEQFF. The whole variable domain, remainder taken from reference TRBV19 and TRBJ2-1, is DGGITQSPKYLFRKEGQNVTLSCEQNLNHDAMYWYRQDPGQGLRLIYYSQIVNDFQKGDIAEGYSVSREKKESFPLTVTSAQKNPTAFYLCASQAPIYNEQFFGPGTRLTVL.

V gene TRBV11-2 combines with J gene TRBJ2-7; 7 bases align to TRBD2. The V segment lost 11 bases and the J segment 3 bases; nucleotides outside the gene matches: 10. CDR1 and CDR2 (germline): SGHAT, FQNNGV. This CDR3 contains 13 residues. The chain's CDR3 is CASSIQRDYEQYF. CDR3 nucleotide sequence: TGTGCCTCCAGCATTCAGCGGGACTACGAGCAGTACTTC. Based on the CDR3 plus reference TRBV11-2 and TRBJ2-7, the full variable domain is EAGVAQSPRYKIIEKRQSVAFWCNPISGHATLYWYQQILGQGPKLLIQFQNNGVVDDSQLPKDRFSAERLKGVDSTLKIQPAKLEDSAVYLCASSIQRDYEQYFGPGTRLTVT.

CDR3 nucleotide sequence: TGTGCCAGCAGCACATTTGGGGGCGTGGAGTCACCCCTCCACTTT. It yields the protein CASSTFGGVESPLHF. The gene calls are TRBV5-5 and TRBJ1-6; D may be TRBD1 (6 bases). Germline values: CDR1 SGHKS, CDR2 YYEKEE (reference sequence). The V gene lost 4 bases and the J gene lost 10 bases, with 18 bases spanning the gap. CDR3 length equals 15 residues.

The rearrangement joins TRBV3-1 (or the pseudogene TRBV3-2) to TRBJ2-3; possibly TRBD1 for D (5 bases). Germline CDR1 reads LGHDT; CDR2 reads YNNKEL (reference sequence). V lost 4 bases and J 0 bases, leaving 8 bases between the germline ends. The CDR3 length is 14 residues. Written as DNA, the CDR3 is TGTGCCAGCAGCCCCAAGGGGAGCACAGATACGCAGTATTTT. This codes for CASSPKGSTDTQYF.

This clone occurred once. V is TRBV28 and J is TRBJ2-7, with 10 bases lining up with TRBD1. Germline assignment: CDR1 MDHEN and CDR2 SYDVKM. J was trimmed by 2 bases and V by 2 bases; bases with no gene match: 3. The CDR3 covers 15 residues. The CDR3, as DNA: TGTGCCAGCAGTTTACCCGGGACAGGGGCCTACGAGCAGTACTTC. Protein sequence: CASSLPGTGAYEQYF.

This chain links TRBV12-3 or TRBV12-4 with TRBJ1-3, with D unclear. V lost 2 bases and J lost 2, with 4 bases in between. This CDR3 is built from 13 residues. The CDR3 DNA follows: TGTGCCAGCAGTTTACGTACTGGAAACACCATATATTTT. Translation gives CASSLRTGNTIYF.

This sequence joins TRBV14 and TRBJ2-7, with TRBD2 identical over 8 bases. Germline assignment: CDR1 SGHDN and CDR2 FVKESK. Trimming cost V 9 bases and J 4 bases; bases outside gene matches: 8. The CDR3 extends over 13 amino acids. CDR3 amino acids: CASGREGPYEQYF. CDR3 sequence (DNA): TGTGCCAGTGGACGGGAGGGCCCGTACGAGCAGTACTTC. Complete variable domain (other parts from reference TRBV14 and TRBJ2-7): EAGVTQFPSHSVIEKGQTVTLRCDPISGHDNLYWYRRVMGKEIKFLLHFVKESKQDESGMPNNRFLAERTGGTYSTLKVQPAELEDSGVYFCASGREGPYEQYFGPGTRLTVT.

The V call is TRBV10-1, the J call TRBJ2-1; 15 bases are a match to TRBD2. Germline-derived CDR1 and CDR2 are WNHNN and SYGVQD (reference sequence). J gave up 9 bases and V 2 bases, and 2 bases lay outside the gene matches. This CDR3 contains 15 residues. The CDR3 DNA is TGCGCCAGCAGTGAGGGGACTAGCGGGAGGAGTGAGCAGTTCTTC. Protein sequence: CASSEGTSGRSEQFF.

Regarding this clone: At one end the junction does not follow the germline gene, possibly because of a read error. The rearrangement joins TRBV11-2 to TRBJ2-2; tentatively, D is TRBD1 (5 bases). Germline-derived CDR1 and CDR2 are SGHAT and FQNNGV. This CDR3 contains 14 residues. The CDR3 here is CASRLGAGTGELFF. CDR3 bases: TGTGCCAGCCGCTTAGGGGCTGGCACCGGGGAGCTGTTTTTT.

The chain joins TRBV6-2 or TRBV6-3 to TRBJ2-7; 15 bases align to TRBD2. Germline loops: CDR1 MNHEY, CDR2 SVGEGT. Trimming took 4 bases from V and 2 from J; bases not matched to a gene: 3. The CDR3 has 16 residues. The CDR3 DNA is TGTGCCAGCAGTTCTCGGACTAGCGGGAGGGCCTACGAGCAGTACTTC. This gives the protein CASSSRTSGRAYEQYF.

This chain links TRBV4-1 with TRBJ2-7; 8 nucleotides match TRBD1. The CDR3 covers 14 residues. V was clipped by 3 bases and J by 5 bases; unmatched bases: 6. Germline-derived CDR1 and CDR2 are MGHRA and YSYEKL. CDR3 in DNA: TGCGCCAGCAGCCATCAGGGGGCTGTGGACGAGCAGTACTTC. As protein: CASSHQGAVDEQYF.

The gene calls are TRBV11-2 and TRBJ2-7, with unresolved D. CDR3 size: 12 residues. CDR1 is SGHAT, CDR2 FQNNGV, per germline. The V end was cut by 2 bases, the J end by 6 bases, with 8 bases between. CDR3 in DNA: TGTGCCAGCAGCTTATCGGTTGGCGAGCAGTACTTC. It specifies CASSLSVGEQYF.

V gene TRBV6-5 combines with J gene TRBJ1-2, with 9 bases that match TRBD1. The CDR3 has 16 residues. CDR1 and CDR2 (germline): MNHEY, SVGAGI. Losses at the gene ends were 4 bases for V and 5 bases for J; bases not matched to a gene: 11. In DNA form, the CDR3 reads TGTGCCAGCAGTTCCCACCCGGGACAGGGATTATATGGCTACACCTTC. This codes for CASSSHPGQGLYGYTF.

This chain joins TRBV18 and TRBJ1-1, with 7 bases identical to TRBD1. Germline lookup yields CDR1 KGHSH and CDR2 LQKENI. The CDR3 has 15 residues. The J segment lost 5 bases and the V segment lost 1 base, leaving 7 bases of the junction unmatched. The CDR3 DNA sequence: TGTGCCAGCTCACCACAGGGGGCGTCAGAAACTGAAGCTTTCTTT. Residues: CASSPQGASETEAFF.

The rearrangement joins TRBV7-2 to TRBJ2-5; tentatively, D is TRBD1 (6 bases). This CDR3 has 15 amino acids. Trimming cost V 5 bases and J 5 bases, with 18 bases left between them. The germline CDR1 and CDR2 sequences are SGHTA and FQGNSA. CDR3 nucleotides: TGTGCCAGCAGCCCGGGACCCCAGGGGTGGGAGACCCAGTACTTC. Its translation: CASSPGPQGWETQYF.

The chain is built from TRBV18 and TRBJ1-5; 9 bases line up with TRBD1. This CDR3 is 15 amino acids long. The V and J ends lost 6 bases and 3 bases, in that order; junction bases with no gene match: 6. Germline CDR1 is KGHSH and CDR2 is LQKENI. The CDR3 nucleotides are TGTGCCAGCTCTTCGGACAGGGGTGACAATCAGCCCCAGCATTTT. The encoded protein is CASSSDRGDNQPQHF.

The V gene is TRBV5-1, the J gene TRBJ1-4; D gene ambiguous. CDR3 size: 17 residues. The V gene lost 1 base and the J gene lost 0 bases, with 13 bases spanning the gap. Germline CDR1 and CDR2: SGHRS and YFSETQ. CDR3 loop: CASSLLGSRATNEKLFF. The CDR3 DNA sequence: TGCGCCAGCAGCTTGCTGGGGTCGCGGGCAACTAATGAAAAACTGTTTTTT. Drawing the rest from reference TRBV5-1 and TRBJ1-4, the complete variable domain is KAGVTQTPRYLIKTRGQQVTLSCSPISGHRSVSWYQQTPGQGLQFLFEYFSETQRNKGNFPGRFSGRQFSNSRSEMNVSTLELGDSALYLCASSLLGSRATNEKLFFGSGTQLSVL.

The chain uses TRBV5-4 and TRBJ1-2, with D maybe TRBD1 (5 bases). CDR1 and CDR2 (germline): SGHNT, YYREEE (reference sequence). The CDR3 length is 13 residues. V was cut by 4 bases and J by 5 bases, with 12 bases left in between. Written as DNA, the CDR3 is TGTGCCAGCAGCGCCTCTCAGGGTTATGGCTACACCTTC. Amino acid sequence: CASSASQGYGYTF.

This rearrangement joins TRBV7-2 to TRBJ2-7; 10 nucleotides line up with TRBD2. The junction had 8 bases not matched to a gene; V was cut back by 3 bases and J by 3 bases. The CDR3 spans 16 residues. CDR1 is SGHTA, CDR2 FQGNSA, per germline. The chain's CDR3 is CASSLGSGRFFYEQYF. The CDR3 DNA reads TGTGCCAGCAGCTTGGGTAGCGGGAGGTTCTTCTACGAGCAGTACTTC.

The rearrangement uses TRBV28 and TRBJ2-5, with a weak D call TRBD1 (5 bases). CDR3 length: 11 residues. The V gene lost 7 bases and the J gene lost 3 bases, with 6 bases spanning the gap. Germline-derived CDR1 and CDR2 are MDHEN and SYDVKM. CDR3 residues: CASTREETQYF. The CDR3, as DNA: TGTGCCAGCACCAGGGAAGAGACCCAGTACTTC.

The chain combines TRBV29-1 with TRBJ2-3; TRBD2 agrees at 11 bases. V lost 4 bases, J lost 2 bases, and 5 bases stayed unmatched. The germline gives CDR1 SQVTM, CDR2 ANQGSEA. This CDR3 comprises 15 residues. CDR3 residues: CSVAGSGRDTDTQYF. As DNA, the CDR3 is TGCAGCGTTGCTGGTAGCGGGAGGGACACAGATACGCAGTATTTT.

This clone is a singleton in its sample. The chain carries TRBV12-3 or TRBV12-4 and TRBJ1-1; D is unclear. Trimming cost V 5 bases and J 1 base, with 8 bases left between them. This CDR3 is 13 amino acids long. The CDR3: CASSERENTEAFF. The CDR3 bases are TGTGCCAGCAGTGAGAGGGAGAACACTGAAGCTTTCTTT.

The rearrangement joins TRBV6-1 to TRBJ2-1; 9 nucleotides match TRBD2. Germline V gene data show CDR1 as MNHNS and CDR2 as SASEGT. J gave up 4 bases and V 3 bases, and 7 bases lay outside the gene matches. This CDR3 spans 16 amino acids. The CDR3 sequence is CASSDQWGLAYNEQFF. As DNA, the CDR3 is TGTGCCAGCAGTGATCAGTGGGGACTAGCTTACAATGAGCAGTTCTTC.

This clone was recorded once. This chain uses TRBV27 with TRBJ2-1, with TRBD2 matching over 14 bases. J gave up 8 bases and V 5 bases, and 2 bases lay outside the gene matches. The CDR3 contains 14 residues. The germline CDR1 and CDR2 sequences are MNHEY and SMNVEV (reference sequence). CDR3 bases: TGTGCCAGCAGTCTGGGACTAGCGGGAGATGAGCAGTTCTTC. This sequence encodes CASSLGLAGDEQFF.

V is TRBV5-5 and J is TRBJ2-2, with 10 bases aligning to TRBD1. Unmatched junction bases numbered 3, after V lost 3 bases and J lost 7 bases. The CDR3 contains 14 residues. Germline V gene sequence: CDR1 SGHKS, CDR2 YYEKEE (reference sequence). DNA for the CDR3: TGTGCCAGCAGCTGGGGACAGGGGAACGGGGAGCTGTTTTTT. Its translation: CASSWGQGNGELFF.